These 29 T cell receptor beta chains came from one sample sequenced in a study of blood T cell repertoires in COVID-19. The repertoire was sequenced with immunoSEQ multiplex PCR; TCRdb's copy has only in-frame clones and lacks some. The sample contains approximately 100,000 clones, roughly 72% of which appear only once. Sequencing was done on a sample of peripheral blood. These receptors were collected from a man at least 80 years old with acute or convalescent COVID-19.

The genes are TRBV6-1 and TRBJ1-2; 8 nucleotides agree with TRBD1. Germline CDR1 and CDR2: MNHNS and SASEGT. The CDR3 is made up of 14 amino acids. V lost 3 bases, J lost 8 bases, and 8 bases stayed unmatched. The CDR3 sequence: CASSDGTGRYGYTF. CDR3 nucleotide sequence: TGTGCCAGCAGTGACGGGACAGGACGGTACGGCTACACCTTC.

V usage is TRBV12-3 or TRBV12-4 and J usage is TRBJ2-7; D ambiguous. The V and J ends lost 3 bases and 6 bases respectively, with 12 bases between them. This CDR3 is built from 13 residues. The CDR3 DNA reads TGTGCCAGCAGTTTGTTGGTGCGCGGCGAGCAGTACTTC. Its protein is CASSLLVRGEQYF.

This rearrangement joins TRBV7-2 to TRBJ2-3, with TRBD2 identical over 12 bases. The germline gives CDR1 SGHTA, CDR2 FQGNSA. J gave up 10 bases and V 5 bases, and 13 bases lay outside the gene matches. The CDR3 contains 16 residues. CDR3 sequence reads: CASSPRLSSGRGPQYF. In DNA form, the CDR3 reads TGTGCCAGCAGCCCGAGACTTTCTAGCGGGAGGGGGCCGCAGTATTTT.

This chain connects TRBV5-1 to TRBJ1-2, with 7 nucleotides matching TRBD1. Trimming at V came to 4 bases and at J to 3 bases, leaving 9 bases not matched to a gene. The V gene's germline CDR1 is SGHRS and CDR2 YFSETQ. The CDR3 sequence is 15 residues long. CDR3 sequence (DNA): TGCGCCAGCAGCCCATTGACAGGGCTTGACTATGGCTACACCTTC. This codes for CASSPLTGLDYGYTF.

This clone was seen a single time. The J gene is TRBJ1-6, the V gene TRBV18; the D gene is possibly TRBD1 (6 bases). This CDR3 contains 14 residues. The V and J ends lost 3 bases and 10 bases respectively, with 13 bases between them. Looked up from germline, CDR1 is KGHSH and CDR2 is LQKENI. CDR3 sequence (DNA): TGTGCCAGCTCACCGGACAGAAACGGATCACCCCTCCACTTT. Protein product: CASSPDRNGSPLHF.

The gene calls are TRBV7-7 and TRBJ2-5; 7 bases are a match to TRBD2. V was clipped by 5 bases and J by 4 bases; unmatched bases: 4. The germline gives CDR1 SSHAT, CDR2 FNYEAQ (reference sequence). The length of the CDR3 is 13 residues. This CDR3 is CASSPGGGETQYF. CDR3 DNA: TGTGCCAGCAGCCCTGGGGGGGGAGAGACCCAGTACTTC.

Notes on this clone: The same CDR3 is also encoded by other DNA sequences in this sample. The rearrangement joins TRBV13 to TRBJ2-3, with 12 bases identical to TRBD2. This CDR3 region has 16 residues. With 2 bases clipped from V and 3 bases from J, the junction kept 3 bases outside the gene matches. Germline CDR1 is PRHDT and CDR2 is FYEKMQ (reference sequence). The CDR3 loop reads CASSLLAGGSTDTQYF. Here the CDR3 DNA reads TGTGCCAGCAGCTTACTAGCGGGAGGGTCTACAGATACGCAGTATTTT. The variable domain in full, completed from reference TRBV13 and TRBJ2-3, reads AAGVIQSPRHLIKEKRETATLKCYPIPRHDTVYWYQQGPGQDPQFLISFYEKMQSDKGSIPDRFSAQQFSDYHSELNMSSLELGDSALYFCASSLLAGGSTDTQYFGPGTRLTVL.

Only a few counts were recorded for this clone. This rearrangement joins TRBV6-2 or TRBV6-3 to TRBJ2-7; TRBD1 matches 7 bases. This CDR3 region has 16 residues. Trimming cost V 4 bases and J 2 bases; bases outside gene matches: 11. The germline gives CDR1 MNHEY, CDR2 SVGEGT. The CDR3 sequence: CASSSQGNKLTYEQYF. The DNA of the CDR3 is TGTGCCAGCAGTTCACAGGGGAATAAACTCACCTACGAGCAGTACTTC.

V is TRBV6-4 and J is TRBJ2-3; the match to TRBD1 covers 7 bases. CDR3 length: 12 residues. Trimming took 4 bases from V and 9 from J; bases not matched to a gene: 4. The germline CDR1 and CDR2 sequences are MRHNA and SNTAGT. CDR3 in amino acids: CASSGGRGTQYF. CDR3 nucleotide sequence: TGTGCCAGCAGTGGAGGCAGGGGGACGCAGTATTTT.

This clone was detected only a few times. V usage is TRBV24-1 and J usage is TRBJ2-5, with TRBD2 identical over 8 bases. CDR3 length: 15 amino acids. Germline V lookup: CDR1 KGHDR, CDR2 SFDVKD. J lost 3 bases, V lost 5 bases, and 7 bases had no gene match. The DNA of the CDR3 is TGTGCCACCAGTGCTTGGCGGGAGGCCGAAGAGACCCAGTACTTC. Protein sequence: CATSAWREAEETQYF.

The J gene is TRBJ1-1, the V gene TRBV3-1 (or the pseudogene TRBV3-2), with TRBD1 matching over 9 bases. The CDR3 extends over 13 amino acids. The V gene's germline CDR1 is LGHDT and CDR2 YNNKEL (reference sequence). With 3 bases clipped from V and 11 bases from J, the junction kept 7 bases outside the gene matches. Here the CDR3 DNA reads TGTGCCAGCAGCCACGGAGACAGGGGGGAGGCTTTCTTT. Protein sequence: CASSHGDRGEAFF.

The V gene is TRBV6-5, the J gene TRBJ2-2; tentative D call: TRBD1 (6 bases). CDR1 and CDR2 (germline): MNHEY, SVGAGI. This CDR3 contains 15 residues. V lost 8 bases to trimming and J lost 5 bases, with 18 bases between them. The CDR3 sequence is CASDRGTGSTGELFF. Here the CDR3 DNA reads TGTGCCAGCGACAGAGGAACAGGGTCAACCGGGGAGCTGTTTTTT.

This clone was picked up a small number of times. The chain uses TRBV7-2 and TRBJ1-6, with TRBD1 as a possible D gene (5 bases). Per germline, CDR1 SGHTA and CDR2 FQGNSA. The V end lost 7 bases, the J end lost 9 bases, and 13 bases lay between the germline ends. The CDR3 spans 13 residues. CDR3 DNA: TGTGCCAGCACCTGGGGGGTCGGTTCACCCCTCCACTTT. It yields the protein CASTWGVGSPLHF.

This clone was found a few times. The chain is built from TRBV27 and TRBJ1-2; D possibly corresponds to TRBD1 (5 bases). Trimming left V 0 bases short and J 4 bases short, with 6 bases between. The CDR3 extends over 13 amino acids. Per the germline V gene, CDR1 is MNHEY and CDR2 is SMNVEV (reference sequence). The chain's CDR3 is CASSLSTAYGYTF. CDR3 bases: TGTGCCAGCAGTTTATCGACAGCCTATGGCTACACCTTC.

This rearrangement joins TRBV18 to TRBJ2-2; 7 bases fit TRBD1. Trimming at V came to 8 bases and at J to 6 bases, leaving 12 bases not matched to a gene. This CDR3 comprises 15 residues. Germline V lookup: CDR1 KGHSH, CDR2 LQKENI. The CDR3 sequence is CASTYTITGAGELFF. The CDR3, as DNA: TGTGCCAGCACCTACACCATAACAGGGGCCGGGGAGCTGTTTTTT.

The chain couples TRBV9 to TRBJ1-3; D gene uncertain. The CDR3 totals 16 residues. Trimming left V 2 bases short and J 2 bases short, with 14 bases between. In germline, CDR1 is SGDLS, CDR2 YYNGEE. The CDR3 region has the DNA TGTGCCAGCAGCGTTTCCGGGGATGCCCCTGGAAACACCATATATTTT. Translated: CASSVSGDAPGNTIYF.

The V and J genes are TRBV29-1 and TRBJ1-1, with 9 bases aligning to TRBD1. V was pared by 6 bases and J by 8 bases, with 7 bases of the junction left unmatched. Germline CDR1 SQVTM, CDR2 ANQGSEA. The length of the CDR3 is 12 residues. The CDR3 sequence: CSVDRGGTEAFF. CDR3 bases: TGCAGCGTCGACAGGGGGGGAACCGAAGCTTTCTTT.

This chain joins TRBV6-5 and TRBJ1-2; D may be TRBD1 (5 bases). CDR3 length: 13 residues. V lost 9 bases to trimming and J lost 0 bases, with 11 bases between them. Germline CDR1 and CDR2: MNHEY and SVGAGI. The CDR3 bases are TGTGCCAGTCTCAGGGAAGCTAACTATGGCTACACCTTC. It encodes CASLREANYGYTF.

This clone has a handful of counts. J is TRBJ2-5 and V is TRBV7-2; 7 nucleotides line up with TRBD2. Germline V gene sequence: CDR1 SGHTA, CDR2 FQGNSA. The ends lost 5 bases at V and 0 bases at J; junction bases unmatched: 9. This CDR3 is 16 amino acids long. This CDR3 is CASSAPGLPYQETQYF. In DNA form, the CDR3 reads TGTGCCAGCAGCGCACCGGGACTACCGTACCAAGAGACCCAGTACTTC.

The chain carries TRBV24-1 and TRBJ2-7, with TRBD2 matching 7 bases. The CDR3 covers 16 residues. CDR1 is KGHDR, CDR2 SFDVKD, per germline. J lost 2 bases, V lost 4 bases, and 10 bases had no gene match. The CDR3 sequence: CATSDSTSPRPYEQYF. The CDR3 DNA sequence: TGTGCCACCAGTGACTCGACTAGCCCGAGGCCCTACGAGCAGTACTTC.

The chain recombines TRBV29-1 with TRBJ2-5; 10 positions match TRBD2. CDR3 length equals 14 residues. Germline assignment: CDR1 SQVTM and CDR2 ANQGSEA. V was pared by 6 bases and J by 8 bases, with 12 bases of the junction left unmatched. CDR3 sequence (DNA): TGCAGCGTGAGTAGCGGGAGGACCAAGAACACCCAGTACTTC. It codes for CSVSSGRTKNTQYF. Looking up the rest from reference TRBV29-1 and TRBJ2-5 gives the full variable domain: SAVISQKPSRDICQRGTSLTIQCQVDSQVTMMFWYRQQPGQSLTLIATANQGSEATYESGFVIDKFPISRPNLTFSTLTVSNMSPEDSSIYLCSVSSGRTKNTQYFGPGTRLLVL.

About this clone itself: This CDR3 is also generated by other DNA sequences in the sample. V and J are TRBV28 and TRBJ1-5; possible D gene TRBD1, 6 bases. Germline values: CDR1 MDHEN, CDR2 SYDVKM. Trimming cost V 5 bases and J 4 bases, with 9 bases left between them. CDR3 length: 13 amino acids. CDR3: CASSRRGNQPQHF. CDR3 nucleotides: TGTGCCAGCAGTCGCAGGGGTAATCAGCCCCAGCATTTT.

This chain connects TRBV7-8 to TRBJ1-5; 10 nucleotides match TRBD1. After removal of 5 bases from V and 6 bases from J, the junction contained 10 bases not matched to a gene. This CDR3 region has 16 residues. Germline CDR1 SGHVS, CDR2 FQNEAQ. The CDR3 reads CASSLRDRGDSQPQHF. The CDR3 DNA is TGTGCCAGCAGCCTGCGGGACAGGGGAGACAGTCAGCCCCAGCATTTT. The variable domain in full, completed from reference TRBV7-8 and TRBJ1-5, reads GAGVSQSPRYKVAKRGQDVALRCDPISGHVSLFWYQQALGQGPEFLTYFQNEAQLDKSGLPSDRFFAERPEGSVSTLKIQRTQQEDSAVYLCASSLRDRGDSQPQHFGDGTRLSIL.

The CDR3 coding sequence is TGTGCCAGCAGCGGGTTTAGGGGTACTGGAAACACCATATATTTT. Translating gives CASSGFRGTGNTIYF. J is TRBJ1-3 and V is TRBV28; D might be TRBD1 (5 bases). CDR3 size: 15 residues. With 6 bases removed from V and 2 bases from J, the gap between germline ends came to 14 bases. CDR1 is MDHEN, CDR2 SYDVKM, per germline.

The genes are TRBV3-1 (or the pseudogene TRBV3-2) and TRBJ2-2, with D perhaps matching TRBD1 (5 bases). This CDR3 is built from 13 residues. V lost 6 bases, J lost 1 base, and 6 bases lay in between. The germline V gene has CDR1 LGHDT and CDR2 YNNKEL (reference sequence). The CDR3 sequence: CASRTVNTGELFF. CDR3 DNA sequence: TGTGCCAGCAGGACAGTGAACACCGGGGAGCTGTTTTTT.

This chain links TRBV18 with TRBJ2-1; D is possibly TRBD1 (5 bases). This CDR3 spans 12 amino acids. The germline V gene encodes CDR1 KGHSH and CDR2 LQKENI. Trimming shortened V by 6 bases and J by 6 bases, and 9 bases separated the two germline ends. CDR3 in DNA: TGTGCCAGCTCTCCCGACAGCAATGAGCAGTTCTTC. It yields the protein CASSPDSNEQFF.

This clone was counted only a few times. This chain joins TRBV29-1 and TRBJ1-4; the match to TRBD1 covers 7 bases. The J segment lost 3 bases and the V segment lost 6 bases, leaving 7 bases of the junction unmatched. The CDR3 consists of 14 residues. Germline CDR1 and CDR2: SQVTM and ANQGSEA. DNA of the CDR3: TGCAGCGTCAAGAAGGGGACAGCTAATGAAAAACTGTTTTTT. Amino acid sequence: CSVKKGTANEKLFF.

CDR3 DNA: TGCGCCAGCAGCCAAGACCCTAGCGGGACACCCTACAATGAGCAGTTCTTC. Amino acids: CASSQDPSGTPYNEQFF. The rearrangement uses TRBV4-3 and TRBJ2-1, with 9 bases identical to TRBD2. CDR3 length equals 17 residues. The V gene end was trimmed by 0 bases and the J gene end by 2 bases; junction bases not matched to a gene: 5. In germline, CDR1 is LGHNA, CDR2 YSLEER.

This sequence joins TRBV7-9 and TRBJ2-1; D is unresolved. The CDR3 covers 14 residues. Trimming took 3 bases from V and 4 from J, leaving 10 bases between them. CDR1 is SEHNR and CDR2 is FQNEAQ in the germline V gene (reference sequence). The CDR3 loop reads CASSFGPVYNEQFF. CDR3 sequence (DNA): TGTGCCAGCAGCTTTGGGCCAGTTTACAATGAGCAGTTCTTC.